A selection of T cell receptor beta chains follows, all from one sample in a study of cytomegalovirus exposure and HLA in healthy donors. Sequencing used immunoSEQ multiplex PCR; TCRdb keeps in-frame clones, though not all of them. The sample yields 170,000 or so clones, less than 90% seen once. Sequenced: PBMCs. These receptors were obtained from a man younger than 35 in good health and CMV-seronegative. Each CDR3 is given with its conserved first and last residue. D genes are given only for firm matches. Clone size is not always given. Where it is, it says once, few, many or a class for expanded clones.

d_call cdr3_length clone_size j_call v_call cdr3_aa cdr3_nt
TRBD2 18 NA TRBJ2-2 TRBV27 CASRGTSGRPANTGELFF TGTGCCAGCAGGGGGACTAGCGGGAGGCCAGCGAACACCGGGGAGCTGTTTTTT
TRBD1 16 NA TRBJ2-1 TRBV25-1 CASAYPGTGGRSEQFF TGTGCCAGCGCTTATCCCGGGACAGGGGGAAGAAGTGAGCAGTTCTTC
TRBD1 14 once TRBJ2-3 TRBV27 CASSLQGIADTQYF TGTGCCAGCAGTCTACAGGGGATCGCAGATACGCAGTATTTT
TRBD1 16 NA TRBJ1-5 TRBV28 CASLFTGTGGGQPQHF TGTGCCAGCCTCTTCACCGGGACAGGAGGTGGGCAGCCCCAGCATTTT
TRBD2 14 few TRBJ2-1 TRBV5-1 CASSTSATYNEQFF TGCGCCAGCAGTACTAGCGCCACCTACAATGAGCAGTTCTTC
NA 15 NA TRBJ1-2 TRBV7-3 CASSLTPDSNYGYTF TGTGCCAGCAGCTTAACCCCTGACAGCAACTATGGCTACACCTTC
NA 16 NA TRBJ2-2 TRBV7-2 CASSLAPGMEPGELFF TGTGCCAGCAGCTTAGCCCCAGGGATGGAGCCCGGGGAGCTGTTTTTT
NA 16 NA TRBJ1-2 TRBV5-8 CASSPADTLPDYGYTF TGTGCCAGCAGCCCGGCCGACACTTTACCGGACTATGGCTACACCTTC
NA 10 NA TRBJ2-1 TRBV29-1 CSGLNNEQFF TGCAGCGGACTAAACAATGAGCAGTTCTTC
NA 13 NA TRBJ1-1 TRBV6-6 CASSYSRRVEAFF TGTGCCAGCAGTTACTCGAGGAGGGTAGAAGCTTTCTTT
TRBD2 15 NA TRBJ2-7 TRBV7-6 CASSPASGTSLEQYF TGTGCCAGCAGTCCCGCCAGCGGGACCTCCCTCGAGCAGTACTTC
TRBD1 15 NA TRBJ1-3 TRBV5-6 CASSRTGASGNTIYF TGTGCCAGCAGCAGGACAGGGGCTAGTGGAAACACCATATATTTT
NA 11 NA TRBJ2-4 TRBV4-1 CASSQTGTTYF TGCGCCAGCAGCCAAACCGGGACAACGTACTTC
TRBD2 17 NA TRBJ2-1 TRBV4-1 CASSPRRGSGSGDEQFF TGCGCCAGCAGCCCCCGAAGGGGTAGCGGGAGTGGCGATGAGCAGTTCTTC
NA 15 NA TRBJ2-7 TRBV7-6 CASSLARTHPSEQYF TGTGCCAGCAGCTTAGCGCGGACACATCCCTCCGAGCAGTACTTC
NA 14 NA TRBJ2-7 TRBV27 CASSPPWAPGEQYF TGTGCCAGCAGTCCCCCCTGGGCCCCCGGCGAGCAGTACTTC
TRBD2 14 NA TRBJ2-5 TRBV28 CASSPSGGRETQYF TGTGCCAGCAGTCCCTCGGGAGGGAGAGAGACCCAGTACTTC
NA 14 NA TRBJ2-2 TRBV7-9 CSSRGFANTGELFF TGTTCCAGCCGGGGGTTTGCGAACACCGGGGAGCTGTTTTTT
TRBD1 16 NA TRBJ1-5 TRBV19 CASSGSGGAGNQPQHF TGTGCCAGTAGTGGGTCAGGGGGCGCGGGCAATCAGCCCCAGCATTTT
NA 14 NA TRBJ1-2 TRBV6-1 CASRKTAGDYGYTF TGTGCCAGCAGGAAGACGGCAGGGGACTATGGCTACACCTTC
TRBD1 16 NA TRBJ1-2 TRBV7-9 CASSPWTGGEDYGYTF TGTGCCAGCAGCCCATGGACAGGGGGTGAGGACTATGGCTACACCTTC